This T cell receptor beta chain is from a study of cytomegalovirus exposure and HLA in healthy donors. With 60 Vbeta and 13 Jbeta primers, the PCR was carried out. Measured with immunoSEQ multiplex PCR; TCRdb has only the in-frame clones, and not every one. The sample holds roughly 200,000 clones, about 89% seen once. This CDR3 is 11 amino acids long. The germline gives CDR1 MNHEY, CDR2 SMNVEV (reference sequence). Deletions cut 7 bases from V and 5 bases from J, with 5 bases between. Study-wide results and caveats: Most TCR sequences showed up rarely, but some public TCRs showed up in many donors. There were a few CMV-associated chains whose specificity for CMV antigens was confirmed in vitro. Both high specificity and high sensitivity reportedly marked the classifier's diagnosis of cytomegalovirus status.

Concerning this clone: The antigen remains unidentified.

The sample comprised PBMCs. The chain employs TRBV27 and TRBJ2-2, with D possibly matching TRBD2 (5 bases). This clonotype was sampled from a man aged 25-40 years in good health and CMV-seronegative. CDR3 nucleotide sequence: TGTGCCAGCACGGGGACCGGGGAGCTGTTTTTT. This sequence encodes CASTGTGELFF.